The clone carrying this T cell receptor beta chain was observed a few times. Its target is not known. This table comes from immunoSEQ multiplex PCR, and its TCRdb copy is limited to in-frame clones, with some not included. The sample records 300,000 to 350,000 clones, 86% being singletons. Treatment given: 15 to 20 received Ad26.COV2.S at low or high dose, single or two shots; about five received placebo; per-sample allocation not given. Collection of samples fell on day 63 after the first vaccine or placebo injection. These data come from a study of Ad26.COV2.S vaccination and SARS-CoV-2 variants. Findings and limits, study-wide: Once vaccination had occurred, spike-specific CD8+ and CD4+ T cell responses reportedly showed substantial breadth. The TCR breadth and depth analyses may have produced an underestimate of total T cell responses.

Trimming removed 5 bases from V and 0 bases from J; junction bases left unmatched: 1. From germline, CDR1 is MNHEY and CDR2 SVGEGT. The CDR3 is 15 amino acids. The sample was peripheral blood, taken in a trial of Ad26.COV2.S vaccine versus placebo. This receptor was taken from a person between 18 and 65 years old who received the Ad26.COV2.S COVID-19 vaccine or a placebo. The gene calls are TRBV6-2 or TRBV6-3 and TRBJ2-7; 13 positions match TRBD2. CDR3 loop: CASSGTSGASYEQYF. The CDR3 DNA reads TGTGCCAGCAGTGGGACTAGCGGGGCCTCCTACGAGCAGTACTTC.